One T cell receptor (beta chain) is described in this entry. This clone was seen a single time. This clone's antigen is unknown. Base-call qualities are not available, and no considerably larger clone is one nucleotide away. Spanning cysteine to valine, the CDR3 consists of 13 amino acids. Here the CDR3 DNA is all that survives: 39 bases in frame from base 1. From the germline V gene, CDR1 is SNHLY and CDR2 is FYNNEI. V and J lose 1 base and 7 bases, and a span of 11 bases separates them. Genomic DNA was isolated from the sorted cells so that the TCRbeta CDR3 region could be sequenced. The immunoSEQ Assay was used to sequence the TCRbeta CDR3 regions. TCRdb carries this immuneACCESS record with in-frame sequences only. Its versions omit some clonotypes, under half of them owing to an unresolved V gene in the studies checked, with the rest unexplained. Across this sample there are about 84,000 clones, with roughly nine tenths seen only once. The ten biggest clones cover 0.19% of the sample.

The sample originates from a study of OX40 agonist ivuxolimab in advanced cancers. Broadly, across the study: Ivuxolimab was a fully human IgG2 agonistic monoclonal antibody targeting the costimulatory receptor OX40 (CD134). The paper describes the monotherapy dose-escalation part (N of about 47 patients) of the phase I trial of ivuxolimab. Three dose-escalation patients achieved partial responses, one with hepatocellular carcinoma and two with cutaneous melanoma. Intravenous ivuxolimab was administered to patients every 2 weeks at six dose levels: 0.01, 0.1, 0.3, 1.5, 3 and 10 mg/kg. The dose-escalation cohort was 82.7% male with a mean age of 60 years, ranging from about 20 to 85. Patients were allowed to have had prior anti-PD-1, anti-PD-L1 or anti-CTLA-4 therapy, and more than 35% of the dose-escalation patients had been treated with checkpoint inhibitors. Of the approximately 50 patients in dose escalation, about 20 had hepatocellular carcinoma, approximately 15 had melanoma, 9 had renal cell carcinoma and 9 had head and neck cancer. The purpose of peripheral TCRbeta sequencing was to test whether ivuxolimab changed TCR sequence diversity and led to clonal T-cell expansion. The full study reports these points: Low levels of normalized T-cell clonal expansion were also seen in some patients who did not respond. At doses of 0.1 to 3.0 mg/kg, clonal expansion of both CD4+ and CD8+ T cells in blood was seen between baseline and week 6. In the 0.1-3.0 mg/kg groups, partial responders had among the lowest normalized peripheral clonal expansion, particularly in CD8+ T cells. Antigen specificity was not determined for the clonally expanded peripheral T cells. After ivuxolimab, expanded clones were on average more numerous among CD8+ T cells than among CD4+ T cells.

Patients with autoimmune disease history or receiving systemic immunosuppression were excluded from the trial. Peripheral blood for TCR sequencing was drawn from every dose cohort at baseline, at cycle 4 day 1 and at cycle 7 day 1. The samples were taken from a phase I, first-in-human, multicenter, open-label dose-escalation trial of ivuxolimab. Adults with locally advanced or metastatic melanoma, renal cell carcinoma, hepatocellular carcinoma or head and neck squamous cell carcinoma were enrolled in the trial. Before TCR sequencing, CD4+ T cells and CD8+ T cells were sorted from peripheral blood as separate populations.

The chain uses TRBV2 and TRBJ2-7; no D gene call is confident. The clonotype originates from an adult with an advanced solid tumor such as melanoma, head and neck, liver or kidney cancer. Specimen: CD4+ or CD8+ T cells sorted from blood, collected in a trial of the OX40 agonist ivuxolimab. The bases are TGTGCCAGCAGTGAAGAGGTCGTAAGGGAGCAGTACGTC. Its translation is CASSEEVVREQYV.